What follows are 21 T cell receptor beta chains derived from one specimen sequenced in a study of CD8+ T cells in alopecia areata. cDNA serving as the sequencing template came from extracted, reverse transcribed RNA. Sequencing used immunoSEQ multiplex PCR; TCRdb keeps in-frame clones, though not all of them. This repertoire shows 100,000 to 150,000 clones, roughly 55% found once; its top ten account for around 6%. Noted treatment: oral pan-JAK inhibitor, 5-10 mg twice daily. The sequenced sample was CD4+ T cells sorted from blood, obtained at week 4, from a patient treated with tofacitinib. The receptors stem from a human donor with alopecia areata.

The chain uses TRBV7-2 and TRBJ2-5; 8 nucleotides align to TRBD2. Germline values: CDR1 SGHTA, CDR2 FQGNSA. J was trimmed by 9 bases and V by 5 bases; bases with no gene match: 11. The CDR3 has 14 amino acids. CDR3 coding DNA: TGTGCCAGCAGCGCCACTAGCGGCGCGGGGCCCCAGTACTTC. This codes for CASSATSGAGPQYF.

The rearrangement uses TRBV14 and TRBJ2-3, with no clear D. Germline-derived CDR1 and CDR2 are SGHDN and FVKESK. V shed 3 bases and J shed 7 bases, with 5 bases lying between them. The CDR3 covers 11 residues. The CDR3 nucleotides read TGTGCCAGCAGCCACGGCAATACGCAGTATTTT. As protein: CASSHGNTQYF.

This clone has just one count. A junction boundary mismatches the germline segment, possibly from a read error. The chain carries TRBV29-1 and TRBJ2-1; D may be TRBD1 (6 bases). The CDR3 spans 11 residues. Germline CDR1 is SQVTM and CDR2 is ANQGSEA. Here the CDR3 DNA reads TGCGGCGTCTCCAGGGGTAGCGAGCAGTTCTTC. This codes for CGVSRGSEQFF.

This chain links TRBV15 with TRBJ2-5; no definite D call. The CDR3 is 13 residues long. Germline CDR1 reads LNHNV; CDR2 reads YYDKDF (reference sequence). Trimming took off 1 base at V and 1 base at J, with 4 bases between the two ends. DNA for the CDR3: TGTGCCACCAGCAGAGGACCCCAAGAGACCCAGTACTTC. It is translated as CATSRGPQETQYF.

This clone has just a few counts. This sequence joins TRBV5-6 and TRBJ1-2; 7 nucleotides agree with TRBD1. Germline loops: CDR1 SGHDT, CDR2 YYEEEE. CDR3 length: 16 residues. V lost 2 bases, J lost 0 bases, and 7 bases stayed unmatched. In DNA form, the CDR3 reads TGTGCCAGCAGCTTCGCAGGGACAGATCCTAACTATGGCTACACCTTC. It codes for CASSFAGTDPNYGYTF.

The rearrangement joins TRBV2 to TRBJ2-3, with 7 bases lining up with TRBD2. This CDR3 contains 11 residues. Trimming removed 8 bases from V and 7 bases from J; junction bases left unmatched: 3. CDR1 and CDR2 (germline): SNHLY, FYNNEI. The CDR3 bases are TGTGCCAGCCGACTAGCTAATACGCAGTATTTT. This gives the protein CASRLANTQYF.

This clone was seen more than once but under ten times. The rearrangement joins TRBV19 to TRBJ2-2; 8 nucleotides align to TRBD2. Germline V CDR1 and CDR2: LNHDA, SQIVND (reference sequence). The V and J ends lost 7 bases and 7 bases, in that order; junction bases with no gene match: 17. The CDR3 contains 17 residues. CDR3 region: CASTPSGGAGLFGELFF. The CDR3 DNA follows: TGTGCCAGTACGCCCTCGGGGGGGGCCGGCTTGTTCGGGGAGCTGTTTTTT. The full variable domain, its missing parts supplied by reference TRBV19 and TRBJ2-2, is DGGITQSPKYLFRKEGQNVTLSCEQNLNHDAMYWYRQDPGQGLRLIYYSQIVNDFQKGDIAEGYSVSREKKESFPLTVTSAQKNPTAFYLCASTPSGGAGLFGELFFGEGSRLTVL.

By share of the sample, this clone is medium-sized. The chain joins TRBV6-5 to TRBJ2-7; 7 bases fit TRBD2. This CDR3 has 15 amino acids. After removal of 4 bases from V and 0 bases from J, the junction contained 6 bases not matched to a gene. Germline-derived CDR1 and CDR2 are MNHEY and SVGAGI. CDR3 nucleotide sequence: TGTGCCAGCAGTTTTCGGCGCGGGGGCTCCTACGAGCAGTACTTC. This encodes CASSFRRGGSYEQYF.

The V gene is TRBV7-2, the J gene TRBJ2-1; D not resolved. Germline V gene sequence: CDR1 SGHTA, CDR2 FQGNSA. The CDR3 spans 13 residues. Trimming pared 1 base from V and 8 bases from J, leaving 9 bases between. Here the CDR3 reads CASSLGPWDEQFF. The CDR3 region has the DNA TGTGCCAGCAGCTTAGGGCCCTGGGATGAGCAGTTCTTC.

As to this clone: The CDR3 end shows no conserved phenylalanine or tryptophan, and so a read error is likely. The DNA is omitted, as the CDR3 cannot be located on it reliably, and the CDR3 follows TCRdb's listing. The chain uses TRBV2 and TRBJ2-4; the D call TRBD1 from the table was never checked on the DNA. The CDR3 is 12 amino acids in total, end residues counted. CDR1 is SNHLY and CDR2 is FYNNEI in the germline V gene. CDR3 loop: CASTLQGSQGSI.

This clone was counted between two and nine times. V usage is TRBV18 and J usage is TRBJ2-3, with D possibly called TRBD1 or TRBD2 (5 bases each). The length of the CDR3 is 15 residues. Trimming shortened V by 0 bases and J by 5 bases, and 12 bases separated the two germline ends. Germline loops: CDR1 KGHSH, CDR2 LQKENI. In nucleotides, the CDR3 is TGTGCCAGCTCACCACCGGTCGGGACGCGAGATACGCAGTATTTT. Its translation is CASSPPVGTRDTQYF.

The chain is built from TRBV10-2 and TRBJ2-1; D gene ambiguous. The CDR3 spans 12 residues. V shed 4 bases and J shed 9 bases, with 10 bases lying between them. Germline CDR1 reads WSHSY; CDR2 reads SAAADI. The CDR3, as DNA: TGCGCCAGCAGTGGAGCCATCGGTGAGCAGTTCTTC. Encoded protein: CASSGAIGEQFF.

DNA of the CDR3: TGTGCCAGCAGCGGGTCCTCCTATAATTCACCCCTCCACTTT. It translates to CASSGSSYNSPLHF. J is TRBJ1-6 and V is TRBV14, with D unclear. CDR1 SGHDN and CDR2 FVKESK come from the germline V gene. The CDR3 extends over 14 amino acids. V was clipped by 5 bases and J by 0 bases, with 5 bases between them. Filled out from reference TRBV14 and TRBJ1-6, the complete variable domain reads EAGVTQFPSHSVIEKGQTVTLRCDPISGHDNLYWYRRVMGKEIKFLLHFVKESKQDESGMPNNRFLAERTGGTYSTLKVQPAELEDSGVYFCASSGSSYNSPLHFGNGTRLTVT.

The chain recombines TRBV30 with TRBJ2-1; no firm D call. The V end lost 8 bases, the J end lost 4 bases, and 12 bases lay between the germline ends. The CDR3 loop spans 12 amino acids. Germline V gene sequence: CDR1 GTSNPN, CDR2 SVGIG (reference sequence). In DNA form, the CDR3 reads TGTGCCCACCAGGATTCGTACAATGAGCAGTTCTTC. Its protein is CAHQDSYNEQFF.

This clone was detected a few times. J is TRBJ1-4 and V is TRBV29-1; possibly TRBD1 for D (5 bases). V lost 8 bases to trimming and J lost 0 bases, with 19 bases between them. CDR1 is SQVTM and CDR2 is ANQGSEA in the germline V gene. The CDR3 is 16 amino acids. DNA of the CDR3: TGCAGCCCCTGGGGCAGGGATTATACAACTAATGAAAAACTGTTTTTT. Translated: CSPWGRDYTTNEKLFF.

This clone has more than one count but fewer than ten. For the CDR3, the DNA is TGTGCCAGCAGTTACTCCCCGGGACAGGGTCCATCGACCCAGTACTTC. The encoded protein is CASSYSPGQGPSTQYF. The chain uses TRBV6-5 and TRBJ2-5, with 9 bases lining up with TRBD1. Germline-derived CDR1 and CDR2 are MNHEY and SVGAGI. The length of the CDR3 is 16 residues. The junction had 9 bases not matched to a gene; V was cut back by 0 bases and J by 7 bases.

The chain recombines TRBV30 with TRBJ2-4; maybe TRBD1 (5 bases). Trimming took 8 bases from V and 4 from J, leaving 12 bases between them. Germline CDR1 GTSNPN, CDR2 SVGIG (reference sequence). This CDR3 is built from 12 residues. For the CDR3, the DNA is TGTGCCCTAAAAGGGGCAAAAAACATTCAGTACTTC. Translation: CALKGAKNIQYF.

The chain has TRBV2 and TRBJ2-5; D is unclear. CDR1 is SNHLY, CDR2 FYNNEI, per germline. CDR3 length equals 11 residues. V lost 6 bases, J lost 0 bases, and 2 bases lay in between. The DNA of the CDR3 is TGTGCCAGCAGGTACCAAGAGACCCAGTACTTC. Translated, it gives CASRYQETQYF.

The V call is TRBV5-7, the J call TRBJ2-5; no reliable D call. TRBV5-7 counts as an open reading frame of uncertain function. This CDR3 is 16 amino acids long. V dropped 4 bases and J dropped 3 bases, with 19 bases sitting between them. CDR3 DNA sequence: TGTGCCAGCAGCATCAGGTTACAAAAAAAGGAAGAGACCCAGTACTTC. Its protein is CASSIRLQKKEETQYF.

V usage is TRBV30 and J usage is TRBJ2-3, with 8 bases identical to TRBD2. This CDR3 is 13 amino acids long. J was trimmed by 4 bases and V by 4 bases; bases with no gene match: 4. Germline V gene data show CDR1 as GTSNPN and CDR2 as SVGIG (reference sequence). The CDR3 here is CAWTAGDPDTQYF. CDR3 DNA: TGTGCCTGGACAGCGGGAGATCCAGATACGCAGTATTTT.

The J gene is TRBJ2-1, the V gene TRBV5-1; D gene unclear. This CDR3 is built from 15 residues. The germline CDR1 and CDR2 sequences are SGHRS and YFSETQ. V lost 0 bases and J 0 bases, leaving 7 bases between the germline ends. This chain's CDR3 is CASSLEQFSYNEQFF. CDR3 in DNA: TGCGCCAGCAGCTTGGAACAGTTCTCCTACAATGAGCAGTTCTTC.